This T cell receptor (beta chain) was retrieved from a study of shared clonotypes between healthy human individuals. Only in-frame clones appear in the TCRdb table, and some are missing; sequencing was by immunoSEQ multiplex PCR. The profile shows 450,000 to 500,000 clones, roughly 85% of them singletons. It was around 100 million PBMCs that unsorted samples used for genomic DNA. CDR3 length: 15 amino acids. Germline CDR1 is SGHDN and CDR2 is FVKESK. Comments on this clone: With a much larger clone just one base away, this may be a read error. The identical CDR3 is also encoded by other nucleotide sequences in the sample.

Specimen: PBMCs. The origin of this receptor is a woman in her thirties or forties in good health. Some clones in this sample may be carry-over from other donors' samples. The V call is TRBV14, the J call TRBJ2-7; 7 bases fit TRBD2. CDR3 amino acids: CASSQGPGGSYEQYF. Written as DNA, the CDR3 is TGTGCCAGCAGTCAAGGTCCGGGAGGCAGCTACGAGCAGTACTTC.